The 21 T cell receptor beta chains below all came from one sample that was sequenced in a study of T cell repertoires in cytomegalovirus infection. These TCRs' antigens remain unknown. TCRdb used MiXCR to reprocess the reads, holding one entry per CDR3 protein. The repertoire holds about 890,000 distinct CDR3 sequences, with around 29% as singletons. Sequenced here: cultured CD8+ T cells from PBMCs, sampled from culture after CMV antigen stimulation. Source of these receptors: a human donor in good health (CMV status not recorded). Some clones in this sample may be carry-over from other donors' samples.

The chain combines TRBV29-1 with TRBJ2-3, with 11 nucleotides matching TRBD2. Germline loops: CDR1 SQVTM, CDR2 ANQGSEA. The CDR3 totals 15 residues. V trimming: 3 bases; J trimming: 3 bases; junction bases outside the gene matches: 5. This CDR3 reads CSVDLAGGRTDTQYF. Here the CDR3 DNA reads TGCAGCGTTGATTTAGCGGGGGGGCGGACAGATACGCAGTATTTT.

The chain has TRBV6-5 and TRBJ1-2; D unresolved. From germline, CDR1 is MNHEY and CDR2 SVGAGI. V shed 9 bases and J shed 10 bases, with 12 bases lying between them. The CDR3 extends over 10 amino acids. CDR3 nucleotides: TGTGCCAGTTATCGAGAGTTCTACACCTTC. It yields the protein CASYREFYTF.

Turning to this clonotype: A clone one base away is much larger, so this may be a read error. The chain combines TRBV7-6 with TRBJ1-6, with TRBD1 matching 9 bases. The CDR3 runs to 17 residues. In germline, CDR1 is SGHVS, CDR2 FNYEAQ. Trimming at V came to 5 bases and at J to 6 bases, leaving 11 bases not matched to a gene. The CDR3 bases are TGTGCCAGCAGCCTCGGGACAGGGCCGATGTCTAATTCACCCCTCCACTTT. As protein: CASSLGTGPMSNSPLHF. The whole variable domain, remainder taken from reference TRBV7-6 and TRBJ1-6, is GAGVSQSPRYKVTKRGQDVALRCDPISGHVSLYWYRQALGQGPEFLTYFNYEAQQDKSGLPNDRFSAERPEGSISTLTIQRTEQRDSAMYRCASSLGTGPMSNSPLHFGNGTRLTVT.

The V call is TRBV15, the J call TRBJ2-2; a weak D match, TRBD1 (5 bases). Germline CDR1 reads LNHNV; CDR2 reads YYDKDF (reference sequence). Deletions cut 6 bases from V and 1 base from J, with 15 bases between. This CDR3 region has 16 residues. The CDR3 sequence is CATSNSRQGNTGELFF. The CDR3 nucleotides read TGTGCCACCAGTAACTCCCGGCAGGGGAACACCGGGGAGCTGTTTTTT.

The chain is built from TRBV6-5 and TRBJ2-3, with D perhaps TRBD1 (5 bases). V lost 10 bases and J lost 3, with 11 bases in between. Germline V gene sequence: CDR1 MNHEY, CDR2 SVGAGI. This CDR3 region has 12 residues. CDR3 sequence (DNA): TGTGCCACCCAGCAGGGAACAGATACGCAGTATTTT. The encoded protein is CATQQGTDTQYF.

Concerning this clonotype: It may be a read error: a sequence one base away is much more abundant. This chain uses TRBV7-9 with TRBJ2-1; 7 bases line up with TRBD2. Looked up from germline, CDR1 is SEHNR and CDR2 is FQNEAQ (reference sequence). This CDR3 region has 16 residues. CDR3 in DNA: TGTGCCAGCAGCTTAGAGGAGCGGGGCCCCTACAATGAGCGGTTCTTC. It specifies CASSLEERGPYNERFF. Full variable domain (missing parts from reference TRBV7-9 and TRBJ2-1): DTGVSQNPRHKITKRGQNVTFRCDPISEHNRLYWYRQTLGQGPEFLTYFQNEAQLEKSRLLSDRFSAERPKGSFSTLEIQRTEQGDSAMYLCASSLEERGPYNERFFGPGTRLTVL.

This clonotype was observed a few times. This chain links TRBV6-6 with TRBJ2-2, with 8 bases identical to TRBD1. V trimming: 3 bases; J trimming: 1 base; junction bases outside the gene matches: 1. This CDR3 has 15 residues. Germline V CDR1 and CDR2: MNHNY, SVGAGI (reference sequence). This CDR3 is CASSYGTGNTGELFF. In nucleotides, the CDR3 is TGTGCCAGCAGTTATGGGACAGGGAACACCGGGGAGCTGTTTTTT.

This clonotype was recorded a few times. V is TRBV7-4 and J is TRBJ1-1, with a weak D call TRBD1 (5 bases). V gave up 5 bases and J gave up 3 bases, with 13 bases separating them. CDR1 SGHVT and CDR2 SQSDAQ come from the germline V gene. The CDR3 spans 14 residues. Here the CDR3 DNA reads TGTGCCAGCAGCCTTCGGGGGTCGGACACTGAAGCTTTCTTT. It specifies CASSLRGSDTEAFF.

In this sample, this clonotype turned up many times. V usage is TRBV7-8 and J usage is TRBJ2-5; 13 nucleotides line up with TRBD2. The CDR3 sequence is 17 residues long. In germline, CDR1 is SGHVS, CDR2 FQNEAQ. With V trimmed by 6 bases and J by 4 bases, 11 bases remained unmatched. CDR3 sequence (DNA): TGTGCCAGCAGTTTCCGACTAGCGGGGGGTAGAGGAGAGACCCAGTACTTC. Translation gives CASSFRLAGGRGETQYF.

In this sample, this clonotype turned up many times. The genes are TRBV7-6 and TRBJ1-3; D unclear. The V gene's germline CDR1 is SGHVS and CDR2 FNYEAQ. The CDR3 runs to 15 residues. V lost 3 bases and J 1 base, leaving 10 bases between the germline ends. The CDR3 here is CASSLGANSGNTIYF. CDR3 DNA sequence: TGTGCCAGCAGCTTGGGAGCAAATTCTGGAAACACCATATATTTT.

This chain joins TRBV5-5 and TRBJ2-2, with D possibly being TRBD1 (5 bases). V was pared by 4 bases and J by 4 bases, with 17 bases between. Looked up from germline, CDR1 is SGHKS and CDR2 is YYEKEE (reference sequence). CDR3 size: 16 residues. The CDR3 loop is CASSAPRTTGTGELFF. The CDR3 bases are TGTGCCAGCAGCGCCCCCCGGACAACCGGCACCGGGGAGCTGTTTTTT.

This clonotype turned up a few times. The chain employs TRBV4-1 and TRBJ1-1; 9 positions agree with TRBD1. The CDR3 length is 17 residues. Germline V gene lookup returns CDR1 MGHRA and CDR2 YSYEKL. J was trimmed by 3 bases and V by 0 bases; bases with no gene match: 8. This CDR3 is CASSQEGTGLSDTEAFF. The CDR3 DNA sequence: TGCGCCAGCAGCCAAGAAGGGACAGGGCTAAGTGACACTGAAGCTTTCTTT.

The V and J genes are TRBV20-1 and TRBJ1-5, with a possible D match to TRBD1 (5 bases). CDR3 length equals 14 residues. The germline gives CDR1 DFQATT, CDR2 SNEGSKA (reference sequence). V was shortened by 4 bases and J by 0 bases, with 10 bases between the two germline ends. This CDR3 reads CSAKGNYSNQPQHF. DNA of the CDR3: TGCAGTGCTAAGGGGAACTATAGCAATCAGCCCCAGCATTTT.

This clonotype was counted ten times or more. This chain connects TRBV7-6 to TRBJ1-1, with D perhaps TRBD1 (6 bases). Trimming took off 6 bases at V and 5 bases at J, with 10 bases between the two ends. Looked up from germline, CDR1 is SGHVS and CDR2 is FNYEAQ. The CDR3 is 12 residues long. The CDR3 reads CASSGGGTEAFF. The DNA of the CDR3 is TGTGCCAGCAGTGGAGGGGGGACTGAAGCTTTCTTT.

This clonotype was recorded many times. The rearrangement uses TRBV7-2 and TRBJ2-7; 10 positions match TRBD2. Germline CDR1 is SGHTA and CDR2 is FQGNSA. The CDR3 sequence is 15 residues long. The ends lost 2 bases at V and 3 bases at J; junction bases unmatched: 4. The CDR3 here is CASSLLAGGNYEQYV. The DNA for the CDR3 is TGTGCCAGCAGCTTATTAGCGGGGGGAAACTACGAGCAGTACGTC.

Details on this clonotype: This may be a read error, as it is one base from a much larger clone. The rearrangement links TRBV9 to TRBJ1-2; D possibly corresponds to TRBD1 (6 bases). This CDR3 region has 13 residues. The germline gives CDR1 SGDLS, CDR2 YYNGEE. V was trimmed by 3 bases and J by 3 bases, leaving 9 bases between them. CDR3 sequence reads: CASSAPGDYGYTF. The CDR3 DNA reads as TGTGCCAGCAGCGCCCCAGGGGACTATGGCTACACCTTC.

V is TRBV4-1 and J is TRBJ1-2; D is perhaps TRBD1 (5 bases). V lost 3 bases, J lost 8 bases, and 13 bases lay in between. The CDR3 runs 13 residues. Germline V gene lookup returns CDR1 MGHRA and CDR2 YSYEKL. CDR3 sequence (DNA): TGCGCCAGCAGCCAGTCCGGTGGGGACGGCTACACCTTC. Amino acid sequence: CASSQSGGDGYTF.

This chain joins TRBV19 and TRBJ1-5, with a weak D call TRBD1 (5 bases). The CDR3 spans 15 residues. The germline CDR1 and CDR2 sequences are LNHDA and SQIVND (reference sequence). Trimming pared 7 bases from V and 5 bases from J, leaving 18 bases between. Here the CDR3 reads CASMRGGLGDQPQHF. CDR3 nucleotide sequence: TGTGCCAGTATGAGGGGAGGTTTGGGGGATCAGCCCCAGCATTTT.

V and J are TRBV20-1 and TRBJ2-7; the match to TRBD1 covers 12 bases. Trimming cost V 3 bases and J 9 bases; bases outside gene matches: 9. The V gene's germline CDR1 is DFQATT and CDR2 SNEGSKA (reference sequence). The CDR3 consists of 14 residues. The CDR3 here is CSASRTGTGGWQYV. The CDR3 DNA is TGCAGTGCTAGTCGAACTGGGACAGGGGGCTGGCAGTACGTC.

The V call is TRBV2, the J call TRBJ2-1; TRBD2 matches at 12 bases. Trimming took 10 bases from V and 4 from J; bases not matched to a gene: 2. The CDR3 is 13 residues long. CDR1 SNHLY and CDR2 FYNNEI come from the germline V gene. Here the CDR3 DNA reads TGTGCCATACTAGCGGGAGGATACAATGAGCAGTTCTTC. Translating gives CAILAGGYNEQFF.

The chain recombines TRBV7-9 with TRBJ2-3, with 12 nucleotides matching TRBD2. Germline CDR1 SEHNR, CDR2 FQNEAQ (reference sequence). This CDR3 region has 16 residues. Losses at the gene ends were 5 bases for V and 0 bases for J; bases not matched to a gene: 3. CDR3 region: CASSGGTSGSTDTQYF. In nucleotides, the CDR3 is TGTGCCAGCAGCGGCGGGACTAGCGGGAGCACAGATACGCAGTATTTT. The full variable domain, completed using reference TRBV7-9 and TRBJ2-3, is DTGVSQNPRHKITKRGQNVTFRCDPISEHNRLYWYRQTLGQGPEFLTYFQNEAQLEKSRLLSDRFSAERPKGSFSTLEIQRTEQGDSAMYLCASSGGTSGSTDTQYFGPGTRLTVL.